The T cell receptor beta chain under discussion was sequenced for a study of blood T cell repertoires in COVID-19. The ends were cut back, 0 bases at V and 5 bases at J, with 10 bases in the middle. This CDR3 spans 14 amino acids. Germline V gene sequence: CDR1 MNHEY, CDR2 SVGAGI. The data were produced by immunoSEQ multiplex PCR, yet TCRdb's version contains in-frame clones alone and is incomplete. The sample consists of under 350,000 clones, about nine tenths of them appearing once. The rearrangement joins TRBV6-5 to TRBJ1-1; D unclear. The sequence was collected from a woman in her fifties or sixties who had recovered from COVID-19. The sample taken for sequencing was PBMCs or T cells enriched from blood (not recorded which). The CDR3 coding sequence is TGTGCCAGCAGTTACTCGGCGCGGTTGACTGAAGCTTTCTTT. Translated: CASSYSARLTEAFF.